The text below deals with one TCR beta chain. Its target is not known. The J segment lost 3 bases and the V segment lost 3 bases, leaving 4 bases of the junction unmatched. Per the germline V gene, CDR1 is SGHTA and CDR2 is FQGNSA. CDR3 size: 14 residues. This specimen comes from a study of OX40 agonist ivuxolimab in advanced cancers. Whole-study context: Each patient was given ivuxolimab into a vein every 2 weeks, at 0.01 to 10 mg/kg.

The sampling schedule covered blood at baseline, cycle 4 day 1, and cycle 7 day 1. Study outcomes and limitations: People who partly responded at 0.1-3.0 mg/kg had some of the least clonal expansion seen. Antigen specificity remained undetermined for the expanded peripheral T cells.

Here immunoSEQ multiplex PCR was the method, and the copy in TCRdb shows in-frame clones only, minus some. This table has under 100,000 clones, about four fifths appearing once. The clonotype originates from an adult with an advanced solid tumor such as melanoma, head and neck, liver or kidney cancer. This chain uses TRBV7-2 with TRBJ1-2, with 7 bases that match TRBD1. The sample consisted of CD4+ or CD8+ T cells sorted from blood, taken in a trial of the OX40 agonist ivuxolimab. CDR3 sequence: CASSLQGQYYGYTF. In DNA, the CDR3 is TGTGCCAGCAGCTTGCAGGGACAGTACTATGGCTACACCTTC.